The 15 T cell receptor beta chains below were found in one sample sequenced in a study of blood T cell repertoires in COVID-19. Using immunoSEQ multiplex PCR, the repertoire was profiled, and TCRdb retains in-frame clones only, with some absent. The sample has tens of thousands of clones, roughly 76% seen once. Sequencing was performed on peripheral blood. These receptors were taken from a woman older than 75 with active or convalescent COVID-19.

In this sample, this clone turned up a few times. The chain carries TRBV19 and TRBJ1-2; TRBD1 might be the D (6 bases). Between the trimmed V and J ends, which lost 4 bases and 0 bases, there was a span of 18 bases. There are 17 residues in the CDR3. Per germline, CDR1 LNHDA and CDR2 SQIVND (reference sequence). DNA of the CDR3: TGTGCCAGTAGTAGGCAAGGGACATCGGCCACTAACTATGGCTACACCTTC. This codes for CASSRQGTSATNYGYTF.

The V call is TRBV29-1, the J call TRBJ1-1; TRBD1 might be the D (5 bases). Germline V gene data show CDR1 as SQVTM and CDR2 as ANQGSEA. The length of the CDR3 is 14 residues. Trimming removed 6 bases from V and 5 bases from J, with 19 bases in between. The CDR3 DNA sequence: TGCAGCGTGGCAGACAGTTGGCTGCGAACTGAAGCTTTCTTT. Translated, it gives CSVADSWLRTEAFF.

For the CDR3, the DNA is TGTGCCAGCAGTGCCACTAGGACCGGGGAGCTGTTTTTT. Protein product: CASSATRTGELFF. The chain combines TRBV2 with TRBJ2-2, with a weak D call TRBD2 (5 bases). V dropped 4 bases and J dropped 5 bases, with 8 bases sitting between them. There are 13 residues in the CDR3. Per germline, CDR1 SNHLY and CDR2 FYNNEI. The complete variable domain, with remaining parts taken from reference TRBV2 and TRBJ2-2, reads EPEVTQTPSHQVTQMGQEVILRCVPISNHLYFYWYRQILGQKVEFLVSFYNNEISEKSEIFDDQFSVERPDGSNFTLKIRSTKLEDSAMYFCASSATRTGELFFGEGSRLTVL.

In this sample, this clone turned up once. The gene calls are TRBV7-2 and TRBJ2-2, with 7 bases matching TRBD1. Unmatched junction bases numbered 2, after V lost 3 bases and J lost 4 bases. This CDR3 has 14 residues. The germline V gene has CDR1 SGHTA and CDR2 FQGNSA. The CDR3 sequence is CASSLQGVTGELFF. CDR3 in DNA: TGTGCCAGCAGCTTGCAGGGGGTCACCGGGGAGCTGTTTTTT. Full variable domain (missing parts from reference TRBV7-2 and TRBJ2-2): GAGVSQSPSNKVTEKGKDVELRCDPISGHTALYWYRQSLGQGLEFLIYFQGNSAPDKSGLPSDRFSAERTGGSVSTLTIQRTQQEDSAVYLCASSLQGVTGELFFGEGSRLTVL.

In its sample, this clone was seen a few times. The V gene is TRBV5-4, the J gene TRBJ1-2; 7 positions match TRBD1. V gave up 5 bases and J gave up 6 bases; unmatched junction bases: 4. Germline CDR1 and CDR2: SGHNT and YYREEE (reference sequence). There are 12 residues in the CDR3. CDR3 residues: CASSYRGDGYTF. For the CDR3, the DNA is TGTGCCAGCAGTTACAGGGGAGATGGCTACACCTTC. The entire variable domain, with the rest obtained from reference TRBV5-4 and TRBJ1-2, is as follows: ETGVTQSPTHLIKTRGQQVTLRCSSQSGHNTVSWYQQALGQGPQFIFQYYREEENGRGNFPPRFSGLQFPNYSSELNVNALELDDSALYLCASSYRGDGYTFGSGTRLTVV.

About this clone itself: At one end, the junction sequence differs from germline, possibly due to a read error. The rearrangement joins TRBV9 to TRBJ2-2; no definite D call. CDR3 length: 12 residues. The germline CDR1 and CDR2 sequences are SGDLS and YYNGEE. The CDR3 sequence: CAGSVRTGELFF. As DNA, the CDR3 is TGTGCCGGCAGCGTGAGAACCGGGGAGCTGTTTTTT.

The chain couples TRBV7-2 to TRBJ2-2; 8 bases are shared with TRBD2. This CDR3 has 15 residues. V was clipped by 3 bases and J by 5 bases; unmatched bases: 5. Germline V CDR1 and CDR2: SGHTA, FQGNSA. The CDR3 DNA reads as TGTGCCAGCAGCTTCGGCGGGGGGCCGACCGGGGAGCTGTTTTTT. Protein: CASSFGGGPTGELFF.

The rearrangement links TRBV12-3 or TRBV12-4 to TRBJ1-1; D uncertain. The CDR3 is 13 residues long. Trimming removed 6 bases at V and 11 bases at J, with 19 bases between. CDR3 sequence (DNA): TGTGCCAGCAGCTTATCACCGACCTCCGGGGCTTTCTTT. Its translation: CASSLSPTSGAFF.

J is TRBJ1-5 and V is TRBV18, with unresolved D. Germline-derived CDR1 and CDR2 are KGHSH and LQKENI. The CDR3 is made up of 14 amino acids. Trimming shortened V by 2 bases and J by 0 bases, and 5 bases separated the two germline ends. The CDR3 here is CASSPTYSNQPQHF. The DNA of the CDR3 is TGTGCCAGCTCACCAACTTATAGCAATCAGCCCCAGCATTTT.

The V and J genes are TRBV28 and TRBJ1-1, with 7 bases identical to TRBD1. Germline trimming cut 10 bases from V and 4 bases from J; bases unmatched to any gene: 12. Germline V gene lookup returns CDR1 MDHEN and CDR2 SYDVKM. This CDR3 has 14 residues. The CDR3: CATADRPRGTEAFF. As DNA, the CDR3 is TGTGCCACCGCGGACAGGCCGAGGGGCACTGAAGCTTTCTTT.

This chain joins TRBV9 and TRBJ2-7; no clear D. Germline CDR1 reads SGDLS; CDR2 reads YYNGEE. The CDR3 is 14 residues long. Trimming left V 0 bases short and J 3 bases short, with 10 bases between. CDR3 nucleotides: TGTGCCAGCAGCGTAGGGGCAGAAAACTACGAGCAGTACTTC. It is translated as CASSVGAENYEQYF.

CDR3 nucleotides: TGCGCCAGCAGCGCCTCCGGGACAGCAAATCAGCCCCAGCATTTT. Protein: CASSASGTANQPQHF. V gene TRBV5-1 combines with J gene TRBJ1-5; 7 bases match TRBD1. The CDR3 has 15 amino acids. The germline V gene has CDR1 SGHRS and CDR2 YFSETQ. With V trimmed by 4 bases and J by 4 bases, 8 bases remained unmatched.

The rearrangement links TRBV27 to TRBJ1-1; the D gene is possibly TRBD1 (6 bases). The CDR3 runs 14 residues. The V and J ends lost 3 bases and 4 bases respectively, with 12 bases between them. Germline CDR1 MNHEY, CDR2 SMNVEV (reference sequence). The CDR3 sequence: CASSFWGGGTEAFF. The CDR3 bases are TGTGCCAGCAGTTTTTGGGGGGGCGGCACTGAAGCTTTCTTT.

Here the CDR3 DNA reads TGTGCCAGCAGTCCACAGGGGGCCTACACTGAAGCTTTCTTT. This sequence encodes CASSPQGAYTEAFF. V usage is TRBV28 and J usage is TRBJ1-1, with TRBD1 identical over 9 bases. V shed 5 bases and J 3 bases; nucleotides not matched to a gene: 4. CDR3 length equals 14 residues. Germline V gene sequence: CDR1 MDHEN, CDR2 SYDVKM.

The CDR3 is CASRPQERSYEQYF. CDR3 in DNA: TGTGCCAGTAGACCACAGGAGCGCTCCTACGAGCAGTACTTC. V is TRBV19 and J is TRBJ2-7, with D tentatively TRBD1 (5 bases). V gave up 6 bases and J gave up 0 bases, with 12 bases separating them. This CDR3 region has 14 residues. Per the germline V gene, CDR1 is LNHDA and CDR2 is SQIVND (reference sequence).